This is a list of T cell receptor beta chains from one sample in a study of shared clonotypes between healthy human individuals. TCRdb's copy holds only in-frame clones and misses some; the assay was immunoSEQ multiplex PCR. The repertoire consists of approximately 2,300,000 clones, with 85% to 95% occurring once and the leading ten covering around 0.35%. Source material: naive CD4+ T cells from PBMCs. These receptor sequences come from a man younger than 35 in good health. Some clones in this sample may be carry-over from other donors' samples. The CDR3 runs from the conserved cysteine through the conserved F or W. D genes are given only for firm matches. Where a row states a size, it is once, few, many or the class of an expanded clone; other rows omit it.

CDR3 DNA,CDR3 protein,clone size,D gene,V gene,J gene
TGTGCCAGCAGCAACGAATACAGGACGACAGGCAATCAGCCCCAGCATTTT,CASSNEYRTTGNQPQHF,-,-,TRBV21-1,TRBJ1-5
TGCGCCAGCAGCTTGGATCCGGCAGTGAAAGAGACCCAGTACTTC,CASSLDPAVKETQYF,-,-,TRBV5-1,TRBJ2-5
TGTGCCAGCAGCTTAGTCGGGGTTAGCAATCAGCCCCAGCATTTT,CASSLVGVSNQPQHF,few,-,TRBV7-2,TRBJ1-5
TGTGCCAGCAGCTTAGCGACAGGGGGAACTGAAGCTTTCTTT,CASSLATGGTEAFF,-,TRBD1,TRBV7-8,TRBJ1-1
TGTGCCCGCACGCCAGGGAAGGGCATTCAGTACTTC,CARTPGKGIQYF,-,-,TRBV5-3,TRBJ2-4
TGCGCCAGCAGCACTGACAGGGCGGCAGATACGCAGTATTTT,CASSTDRAADTQYF,-,TRBD1,TRBV5-1,TRBJ2-3
TGTGCCAGCAGCGGGACGACAGGTCCGAGCTCCTACGAGCAGTACTTC,CASSGTTGPSSYEQYF,-,-,TRBV7-2,TRBJ2-7
TGTGCCAGTAGTATAGCAGGGGCCTGGTACAATGAGCAGTTCTTC,CASSIAGAWYNEQFF,-,-,TRBV19,TRBJ2-1
TGCGCCAGCAGCTCAGACAGGGGCACTGAAGCTTTCTTT,CASSSDRGTEAFF,few,TRBD1,TRBV5-1,TRBJ1-1
TGTGCCAGCAGACCGACTAGCGGGAGTAGCACAGATACGCAGTATTTT,CASRPTSGSSTDTQYF,-,TRBD2,TRBV7-9,TRBJ2-3
TGTGCCACCAGCGACCGGGACCTATACAATACGCAGTATTTT,CATSDRDLYNTQYF,-,-,TRBV15,TRBJ2-3
TGTGCCAGCAGTTATCGCAGCGGTAGCGGGAGTAATGAGCAGTTCTTC,CASSYRSGSGSNEQFF,-,TRBD2,TRBV6-6,TRBJ2-1
TGCGCCAGCAGGGGGAACGGGGAGCTGTTTTTT,CASRGNGELFF,-,-,TRBV5-1,TRBJ2-2
TGTGCCAGCAGCCCATCCGGGGATAGCAATCAGCCCCAGCATTTT,CASSPSGDSNQPQHF,once,-,TRBV7-3,TRBJ1-5
TGTGCCATCAGCCAACCGGGACTGGTTAACAATGAGCAGTTCTTC,CAISQPGLVNNEQFF,-,-,TRBV10-3,TRBJ2-1
TGTGCCAGCAGTTTCGGACTAGCGGGAGTGAATGAGCAGTTCTTC,CASSFGLAGVNEQFF,-,TRBD2,TRBV27,TRBJ2-1
TGTGCCAGCAGCTGGGATTCGAGGGGGACCCAGTACTTC,CASSWDSRGTQYF,few,-,TRBV7-9,TRBJ2-5
TGTGCCAGCAGCTTAGCAGGTACGGGCACAGATACGCAGTATTTT,CASSLAGTGTDTQYF,-,-,TRBV7-2,TRBJ2-3
TGTGCCAGCAGCTTAGCGGTACCGAACACTGAAGCTTTCTTT,CASSLAVPNTEAFF,-,-,TRBV11-2,TRBJ1-1
TGTGCCAGCCGCAGGCTTAATGAAAAACTGTTTTTT,CASRRLNEKLFF,-,-,TRBV2,TRBJ1-4
TGTGCCAGCTCACCAGCCGGGGACCGGGTGTACGAGCAGTACTTC,CASSPAGDRVYEQYF,-,-,TRBV18,TRBJ2-7
TGCGCCAGCAGCCCCGTAGCGGGAGCGACGACAGATACGCAGTATTTT,CASSPVAGATTDTQYF,-,TRBD2,TRBV5-1,TRBJ2-3
TGCAGCGTTCAACCCTTGACAGGGGGCTATGGCTACACCTTC,CSVQPLTGGYGYTF,-,TRBD1,TRBV29-1,TRBJ1-2
TGCGCCAGCACCGTCTCGGGGTCCTCGCCGGGTGGCTACACCTTC,CASTVSGSSPGGYTF,-,-,TRBV5-1,TRBJ1-2
TGTGCCAGCACCCTGCCAGGAGCGGGATCTAGTAATGAGCAGTTCTTC,CASTLPGAGSSNEQFF,-,TRBD2,TRBV28,TRBJ2-1
TGTGCCTGGAGTAAGGGACTCCCATCCCAGCCCCAGCATTTT,CAWSKGLPSQPQHF,-,-,TRBV30,TRBJ1-5
TGTGCCAGCAGCTTAGCGGGGACTAGCGGGAGTCGCGAGTTGTTTTTT,CASSLAGTSGSRELFF,-,TRBD2,TRBV7-3,TRBJ2-2
TGTGCCAGCAGCGTAGCAGGACTAGCGGGAGGGGGTACGCAGTATTTT,CASSVAGLAGGGTQYF,-,TRBD2,TRBV9,TRBJ2-3
TGTGCTAGTGGTTTCGCCCGCGTGGGAGATACGCAGTATTTT,CASGFARVGDTQYF,-,-,TRBV12-5,TRBJ2-3
TGTGCCAGCAGCTTAGCGGGAGCAGATACGCAGTATTTT,CASSLAGADTQYF,-,TRBD2,TRBV7-3,TRBJ2-3
TGCGCCAGCAGCTTGACTGGGGGGGCCAGTCACGAGCAGTACTTC,CASSLTGGASHEQYF,-,-,TRBV5-1,TRBJ2-7
TGTGCCAGCTCACCTCGGACAGGGGACTATTATGAAAAACTGTTTTTT,CASSPRTGDYYEKLFF,-,TRBD1,TRBV18,TRBJ1-4
TGTGCCAGCAGTTACGCCCTAGGGACTGAAGCTTTCTTT,CASSYALGTEAFF,-,-,TRBV6-5,TRBJ1-1
TGTGCCAGCAGCCCCCGGGACCTGCCGGGGAATGAGCAGTTCTTC,CASSPRDLPGNEQFF,-,-,TRBV7-8,TRBJ2-1
TGTGCCAGCAGACGACAGGGGTCGAACACTGAAGCTTTCTTT,CASRRQGSNTEAFF,few,TRBD1,TRBV6-5,TRBJ1-1
TGTGCCAGCGAAAACAGGTACTATGGCTACACCTTC,CASENRYYGYTF,-,-,TRBV28,TRBJ1-2
TGTGCCAGCAGCTTACGGCAGGGAATAGGGGAAAAACTGTTTTTT,CASSLRQGIGEKLFF,-,-,TRBV7-6,TRBJ1-4